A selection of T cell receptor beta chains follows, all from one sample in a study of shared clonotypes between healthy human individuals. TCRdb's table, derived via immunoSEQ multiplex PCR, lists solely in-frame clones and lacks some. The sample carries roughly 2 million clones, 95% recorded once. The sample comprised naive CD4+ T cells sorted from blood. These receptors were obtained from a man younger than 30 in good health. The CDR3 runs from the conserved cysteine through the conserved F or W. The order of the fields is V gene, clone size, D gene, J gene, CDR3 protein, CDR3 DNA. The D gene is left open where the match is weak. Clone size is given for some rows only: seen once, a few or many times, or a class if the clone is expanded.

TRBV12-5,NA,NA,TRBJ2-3,CASGPTGPDTQYF,TGTGCTAGTGGCCCGACAGGTCCTGATACGCAGTATTTT
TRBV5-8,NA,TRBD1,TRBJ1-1,CASSQITGVENTEAFF,TGTGCCAGCAGCCAAATCACAGGGGTAGAGAACACTGAAGCTTTCTTT
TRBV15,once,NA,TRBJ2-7,CATSRDRQNSYEQYF,TGTGCCACCAGCAGAGATCGACAGAACTCCTACGAGCAGTACTTC
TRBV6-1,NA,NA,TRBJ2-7,CASSEAGGFSYEQYF,TGTGCCAGCAGTGAAGCGGGGGGTTTCTCCTACGAGCAGTACTTC
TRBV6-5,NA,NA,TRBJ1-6,CASSRGQRNSPLHF,TGTGCCAGCAGTCGCGGACAGAGAAATTCACCCCTCCACTTT
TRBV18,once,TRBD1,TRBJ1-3,CASSPYPGQVPSGNTIYF,TGTGCCAGCTCACCATATCCGGGACAGGTTCCCTCTGGAAACACCATATATTTT
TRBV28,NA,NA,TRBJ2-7,CASSSRPGSYEQYF,TGTGCCAGCAGTTCACGTCCAGGTTCCTACGAGCAGTACTTC
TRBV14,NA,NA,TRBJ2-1,CASSHNPAAYSYNEQFF,TGTGCCAGCAGCCATAATCCGGCGGCCTACTCCTACAATGAGCAGTTCTTC
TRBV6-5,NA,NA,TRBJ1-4,CASSYSSGVGEKLFF,TGTGCCAGCAGTTACTCTTCGGGGGTGGGAGAAAAACTGTTTTTT
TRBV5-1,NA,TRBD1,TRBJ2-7,CASSLGGTGAGYEQYF,TGCGCCAGCAGCTTGGGAGGAACAGGGGCTGGCTACGAGCAGTACTTC
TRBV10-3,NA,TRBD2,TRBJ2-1,CAISESEGGRQFF,TGTGCCATCAGTGAGTCCGAGGGAGGGCGCCAGTTCTTC
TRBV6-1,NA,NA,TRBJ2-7,CASSEATRGYEQYF,TGTGCCAGCAGTGAGGCGACGCGGGGCTACGAGCAGTACTTC
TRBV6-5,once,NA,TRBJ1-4,CASSPQGPNEKLFF,TGTGCCAGCAGTCCCCAGGGACCTAATGAAAAACTGTTTTTT
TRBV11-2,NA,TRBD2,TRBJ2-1,CASSQGLAGVYNEQFF,TGTGCCAGCAGCCAGGGACTAGCGGGAGTCTACAATGAGCAGTTCTTC
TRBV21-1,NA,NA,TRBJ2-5,CASSLQGPQETQYF,TGTGCCAGCTCTCTACAGGGGCCGCAAGAGACCCAGTACTTC
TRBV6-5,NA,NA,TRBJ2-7,CASSYSGLVSRYEQYF,TGTGCCAGCAGTTACTCGGGCTTGGTGTCCCGCTACGAGCAGTACTTC
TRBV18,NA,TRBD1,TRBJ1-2,CASSPSTGWYGYTF,TGTGCCAGCTCACCCTCGACAGGGTGGTATGGCTACACCTTC
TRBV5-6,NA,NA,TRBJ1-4,CASSLFYGEKLFF,TGTGCCAGCAGCTTGTTTTATGGTGAAAAACTGTTTTTT
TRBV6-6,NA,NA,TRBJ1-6,CASGQGPSYNSPLHF,TGTGCCAGCGGTCAGGGCCCCTCCTATAATTCACCCCTCCACTTT
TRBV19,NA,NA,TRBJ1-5,CASSNEGGQPQHF,TGTGCCAGTAGTAACGAGGGAGGTCAGCCCCAGCATTTT
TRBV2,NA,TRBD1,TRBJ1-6,CASGTGQGNSPLHF,TGTGCCAGCGGGACAGGGCAGGGGAATTCACCCCTCCACTTT
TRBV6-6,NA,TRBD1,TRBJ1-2,CASSYSQGESNYGYTF,TGTGCCAGCAGTTACTCACAGGGGGAAAGTAACTATGGCTACACCTTC
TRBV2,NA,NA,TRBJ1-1,CASRGGTEAFF,TGTGCCAGCAGGGGAGGCACTGAAGCTTTCTTT
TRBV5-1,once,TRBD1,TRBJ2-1,CASSFEWDRVNNEQFF,TGCGCCAGCAGCTTTGAGTGGGACAGGGTCAACAATGAGCAGTTCTTC
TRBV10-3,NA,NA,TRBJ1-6,CAITQGNEGSPLHF,TGTGCCATCACTCAGGGAAATGAGGGCTCACCCCTCCACTTT
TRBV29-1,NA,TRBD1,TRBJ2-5,CSVDLGQARGLYQETQYF,TGCAGCGTTGATTTAGGACAGGCCCGCGGACTTTACCAAGAGACCCAGTACTTC
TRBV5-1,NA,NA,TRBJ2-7,CASSPSQSYEQYF,TGCGCCAGCAGCCCCTCCCAGTCCTACGAGCAGTACTTC
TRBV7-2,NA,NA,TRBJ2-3,CASSLGGPMTDTQYF,TGTGCCAGCAGCTTAGGTGGCCCAATGACAGATACGCAGTATTTT
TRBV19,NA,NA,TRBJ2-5,CASSLTRSHQETQYF,TGTGCCAGTAGTTTGACACGGTCACACCAAGAGACCCAGTACTTC
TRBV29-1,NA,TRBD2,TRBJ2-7,CSVVPSGLHEQYF,TGCAGCGTTGTGCCTAGCGGGCTGCACGAGCAGTACTTC
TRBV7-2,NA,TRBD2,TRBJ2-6,CASSVRTSGGANVLTF,TGTGCCAGCAGCGTCAGAACTAGCGGTGGGGCCAACGTCCTGACTTTC
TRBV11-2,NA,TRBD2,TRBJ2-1,CASSLGHGGGNNEQFF,TGTGCCAGCAGCTTAGGGCACGGGGGGGGCAACAATGAGCAGTTCTTC
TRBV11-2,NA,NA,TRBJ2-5,CASSLDTGRQETQYF,TGTGCCAGCAGCTTAGATACAGGGCGACAAGAGACCCAGTACTTC
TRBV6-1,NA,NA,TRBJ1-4,CASTTLRATNEKLFF,TGTGCCAGCACCACACTTAGAGCAACTAATGAAAAACTGTTTTTT
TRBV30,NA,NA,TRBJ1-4,CAWREGGTGKLFF,TGTGCCTGGAGGGAGGGAGGGACCGGAAAACTGTTTTTT